This T cell receptor beta chain is from a study of cytomegalovirus exposure and HLA in healthy donors. Notes on the study in general: Across donors, sequencing depth was assumed by presence/absence analyses to be roughly uniform.

60 Vbeta and 13 Jbeta primers were used in PCR. Profiling relied on immunoSEQ multiplex PCR, and the TCRdb table lists in-frame clones only, not all of them. The sample records 85,000 to 100,000 clones, about 82% being singletons. The junction had 10 bases not matched to a gene; V was cut back by 3 bases and J by 2 bases. Germline V gives CDR1 MDHEN, CDR2 SYDVKM. The CDR3 covers 17 residues. Note on this clone: What it recognizes is unknown.

Source material: PBMCs. The chain uses TRBV28 and TRBJ2-5; 9 bases agree with TRBD2. This sequence was found in a man aged 25-45 years in good health and CMV-seronegative. The DNA of the CDR3 is TGTGCCAGCAGTTTCGGAAATCTAGCGGGGTCACAAGAGACCCAGTACTTC. This gives the protein CASSFGNLAGSQETQYF.